This TCR beta chain was captured by sequencing in a study of blood T cell repertoires in COVID-19. The wider study: COVID-19 samples collected from the United States, Italy and Spain covered acute and convalescent phases. T cells, B-cell-depleted T cells, or PBMCs supplied cDNA or gDNA.

Deletions cut 6 bases from V and 0 bases from J, with 14 bases between. The CDR3 sequence is 15 residues long. From germline, CDR1 is KGHSH and CDR2 LQKENI. Per the original methods: It was from reference gene primer amplification that nucleated cell counts were estimated. The assay was immunoSEQ multiplex PCR, and TCRdb's table has in-frame clones only and misses some. The V and J calls and clone size were taken over from that table, and D and trimming were inferred from the DNA. Found here are 80,000 to 95,000 clones, 88% of them singletons; the top ten hold more than 5.5%. Sequencing input: peripheral blood. This receptor was taken from a man in his 70s with acute or convalescent COVID-19. This chain connects TRBV18 to TRBJ1-2; D ambiguous. The DNA of the CDR3 is TGTGCCAGCTCCGTCAACAGACTAGCTAACTATGGCTACACCTTC. It is translated as CASSVNRLANYGYTF.